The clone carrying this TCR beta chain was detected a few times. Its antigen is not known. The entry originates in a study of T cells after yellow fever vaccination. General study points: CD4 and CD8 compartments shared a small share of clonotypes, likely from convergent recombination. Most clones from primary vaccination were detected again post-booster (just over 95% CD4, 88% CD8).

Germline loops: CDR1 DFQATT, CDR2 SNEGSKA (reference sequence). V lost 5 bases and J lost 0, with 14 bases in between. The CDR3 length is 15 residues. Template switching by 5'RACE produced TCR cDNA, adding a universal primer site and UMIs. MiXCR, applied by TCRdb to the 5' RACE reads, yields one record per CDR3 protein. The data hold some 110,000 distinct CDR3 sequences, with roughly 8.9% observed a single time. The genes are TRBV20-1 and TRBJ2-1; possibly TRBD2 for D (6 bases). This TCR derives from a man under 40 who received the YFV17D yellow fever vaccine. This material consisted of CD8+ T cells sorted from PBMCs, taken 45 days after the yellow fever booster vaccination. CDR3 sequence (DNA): TGCAGTGCTGACCAGGACTATTCCTCCTACAATGAGCAGTTCTTC. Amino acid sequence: CSADQDYSSYNEQFF.